Below, one T cell receptor (beta chain) is given with its context. Its matching antigen is unknown. After removal of 4 bases from V and 4 bases from J, the junction contained 6 bases not matched to a gene. CDR1 MGHRA and CDR2 YSYEKL come from the germline V gene. This CDR3 comprises 14 residues. The sample is drawn from a study of blood T cells in healthy people across ages. Notes on the study in general: There were more naive CD4+ cells and higher diversity in long-lived donors than in aged donors.

A second PCR, run for about 6 to 11 cycles, used a sample-barcoded 5' primer plus a J-beta primer mix. TCRdb recomputed calls from the 5' RACE reads with MiXCR, one row per CDR3 protein. Among roughly 1,100,000 distinct CDR3 sequences listed, roughly a quarter were seen once. A further study also used this sample, focusing on T cells of mothers and their children.

Source material: blood. The chain is built from TRBV4-1 and TRBJ1-1, with 7 bases that match TRBD1. This sequence was found in a girl aged 2 to 10 in good health. Here the CDR3 DNA reads TGCGCCAGCAGCCCCCAGGGGGGTGCCACTGAAGCTTTCTTT. Translation: CASSPQGGATEAFF.